This is a list of T cell receptor beta chains from one sample in a study of vaccination and CD4 T cells after COVID-19. One entry per CDR3 protein results from TCRdb running MiXCR on the PCR reads. The repertoire holds roughly 13,000 distinct CDR3 sequences, with 50% to 75% as singletons. No antigens are known for them. The specimen sequenced was CD4+ T cells from blood, cultured in vitro. The receptors were sampled from a human donor who had recovered from COVID-19. CDR3s include the opening cysteine and the closing phenylalanine or tryptophan. A D gene is named only where the DNA matches it firmly. Clone size, where shown, is once, few, many, or a class for clones that have expanded.

V gene: TRBV5-6; D gene: TRBD1; J gene: TRBJ1-2; clone size: -; CDR3 protein: CASSLVTGDGYTF; CDR3 DNA: TGTGCCAGCAGCTTGGTGACAGGGGATGGCTACACCTTC
V gene: TRBV6-1; D gene: -; J gene: TRBJ2-4; clone size: -; CDR3 protein: CASSPGGGFRAGYF; CDR3 DNA: TGTGCCAGCTCCCCGGGCGGCGGTTTTAGGGCGGGGTACTTC
V gene: TRBV7-2; D gene: TRBD2; J gene: TRBJ2-7; clone size: -; CDR3 protein: CASSLGLAVSYEQYF; CDR3 DNA: TGTGCCAGCAGCTTAGGACTAGCGGTTAGCTACGAGCAGTACTTC
V gene: TRBV24-1; D gene: -; J gene: TRBJ1-3; clone size: few; CDR3 protein: CAVSPGNSGNTIYF; CDR3 DNA: TGTGCCGTTAGTCCGGGGAACTCTGGAAACACCATATATTTT
V gene: TRBV11-2; D gene: -; J gene: TRBJ1-1; clone size: -; CDR3 protein: CASSLREDTEAFF; CDR3 DNA: TGTGCCAGCAGCTTAAGGGAGGACACTGAAGCTTTCTTT
V gene: TRBV20-1; D gene: -; J gene: TRBJ1-3; clone size: -; CDR3 protein: CSATLGGGTNTIYF; CDR3 DNA: TGCAGTGCTACACTCGGGGGGGGAACAAACACCATATATTTT
V gene: TRBV20-1; D gene: -; J gene: TRBJ1-5; clone size: few; CDR3 protein: CSARVGGAQYSNQPQHF; CDR3 DNA: TGCAGTGCTAGAGTAGGGGGGGCGCAGTATAGCAATCAGCCCCAGCATTTT
V gene: TRBV7-2; D gene: -; J gene: TRBJ2-7; clone size: -; CDR3 protein: CASSLEWTSSCEQYF; CDR3 DNA: TGTGCCAGCAGCTTAGAGTGGACAAGCTCCTGCGAGCAGTACTTC
V gene: TRBV9; D gene: -; J gene: TRBJ1-2; clone size: -; CDR3 protein: CASSGTPGHLYGYTF; CDR3 DNA: TGTGCCAGCAGCGGAACACCGGGACACCTTTATGGCTACACCTTC
V gene: TRBV20-1; D gene: TRBD2; J gene: TRBJ2-7; clone size: medium-sized; CDR3 protein: CSASPLAEFYEQYF; CDR3 DNA: TGCAGTGCTTCCCCACTAGCGGAGTTCTACGAGCAGTACTTC
V gene: TRBV19; D gene: TRBD2; J gene: TRBJ2-1; clone size: -; CDR3 protein: CASKRLAGGALLLGSYNEQFF; CDR3 DNA: TGTGCCAGTAAAAGACTAGCGGGAGGTGCCTTACTACTGGGCTCCTACAATGAGCAGTTCTTC
V gene: TRBV20-1; D gene: TRBD2; J gene: TRBJ2-1; clone size: -; CDR3 protein: CSARLAGVTGDEQFF; CDR3 DNA: TGCAGTGCCCGACTAGCGGGAGTCACTGGGGATGAGCAGTTCTTC
V gene: TRBV12-3/TRBV12-4; D gene: TRBD2; J gene: TRBJ2-3; clone size: -; CDR3 protein: CASSLRGTSGGTQYF; CDR3 DNA: TGTGCCAGCAGTCTACGCGGGACTAGCGGGGGCACGCAGTATTTT
V gene: TRBV7-6; D gene: -; J gene: TRBJ1-6; clone size: -; CDR3 protein: CASSSGVDSPLHF; CDR3 DNA: TGTGCCAGCAGCTCCGGGGTGGATTCACCCCTCCACTTT
V gene: TRBV7-2; D gene: -; J gene: TRBJ1-3; clone size: -; CDR3 protein: CASSLGAEASGNTIYF; CDR3 DNA: TGTGCCAGCAGCTTAGGGGCCGAGGCGTCTGGAAACACCATATATTTT
V gene: TRBV24-1; D gene: -; J gene: TRBJ1-2; clone size: -; CDR3 protein: CATSDADNFYGYTF; CDR3 DNA: TGTGCCACCAGTGATGCCGACAATTTCTATGGCTACACCTTC